The sequence of this TCR beta chain was determined in a study of CD8+CD57+ T cells in acquired aplastic anemia. Germline lookup yields CDR1 SGHTA and CDR2 FQGNSA. The CDR3 extends over 15 amino acids. Germline trimming cut 5 bases from V and 11 bases from J; bases unmatched to any gene: 12. Genomic DNA, the template, was used for profiling of the TCR beta VDJ and CDR3. TCRdb recomputed calls from the reads with MiXCR, one row per CDR3 protein. The profile shows roughly 420,000 distinct CDR3 sequences, about two thirds of them singletons. The material sequenced was sorted CD4+, CD8+, or CD8+CD57+ T cells (not recorded which) from PBMCs. The chain carries TRBV7-2 and TRBJ2-7, with TRBD2 matching 13 bases. The TCR was taken from a human donor in good health, serving as a control. CDR3 nucleotide sequence: TGTGCCAGCAGCCCCGGGACTAGCGGGGTATTCAACGAGTACTTC. Translating it yields CASSPGTSGVFNEYF.